This TCR beta chain was identified in a study of blood T cell repertoires in COVID-19. Study context: Sites across the United States, Italy and Spain contributed samples from acute and convalescent COVID-19. The cDNA or gDNA used as material had been derived from T cells, B-cell-depleted T cells, or PBMCs.

As processed by the authors: Reference gene primers were amplified, and this amplification served to estimate nucleated cell counts. Only in-frame clones appear in the TCRdb table, and some are missing; sequencing was by immunoSEQ multiplex PCR. The V and J calls and clone size come from that table; D and trimming were worked out from the DNA. Of about 200,000 clones in the sample, about 80% were seen once. The V segment lost 0 bases and the J segment 6 bases; nucleotides outside the gene matches: 3. Germline V gives CDR1 SGHRS, CDR2 YFSETQ. This CDR3 contains 14 residues. This clone was counted a few times.

The sample comprised peripheral blood. The rearrangement links TRBV5-1 to TRBJ1-5; TRBD1 matches 7 bases. The receptor comes from a human donor with acute or convalescent COVID-19. The donor label of this sample is uncertain. The CDR3 DNA reads TGCGCCAGCAGCTTGGAGGGGGCAGGTCAGCCCCAGCATTTT. Translated, it gives CASSLEGAGQPQHF.